The 2 T cell receptor beta chains below were found in one sample sequenced in a study of T cell responses to AZD1222 COVID-19 vaccine. Method: immunoSEQ multiplex PCR; TCRdb's copy keeps in-frame clones and lacks some. The repertoire holds about 86,000 clones, with under 95% as singletons. This material consisted of peripheral blood, taken on day 0 of AZD1222 vaccination. Receptors originate from an adult in good health.

The CDR3 loop reads CASSYGANGNTGELFF. In nucleotides, the CDR3 is TGTGCCAGCAGTTACGGGGCCAATGGGAACACCGGGGAGCTGTTTTTT. The rearrangement joins TRBV6-5 to TRBJ2-2; the D gene is possibly TRBD1 (5 bases). This CDR3 comprises 16 residues. V gave up 2 bases and J gave up 1 base, with 11 bases separating them. The germline V gene has CDR1 MNHEY and CDR2 SVGAGI.

Here the CDR3 reads CASSLDGPRNQPQHF. CDR3 nucleotide sequence: TGTGCCAGCAGCTTAGACGGGCCGAGGAATCAGCCCCAGCATTTT. The gene calls are TRBV7-2 and TRBJ1-5; D gene ambiguous. This CDR3 has 15 residues. V was shortened by 1 base and J by 4 bases, with 11 bases between the two germline ends. CDR1 is SGHTA and CDR2 is FQGNSA in the germline V gene. The full variable domain, rest sourced from reference TRBV7-2 and TRBJ1-5, is GAGVSQSPSNKVTEKGKDVELRCDPISGHTALYWYRQSLGQGLEFLIYFQGNSAPDKSGLPSDRFSAERTGGSVSTLTIQRTQQEDSAVYLCASSLDGPRNQPQHFGDGTRLSIL.